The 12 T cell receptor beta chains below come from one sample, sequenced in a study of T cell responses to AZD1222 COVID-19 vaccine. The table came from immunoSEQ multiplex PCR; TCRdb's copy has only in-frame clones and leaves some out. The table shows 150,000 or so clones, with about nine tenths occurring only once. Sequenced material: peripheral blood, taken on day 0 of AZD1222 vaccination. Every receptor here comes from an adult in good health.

CDR3 sequence: CASSAGVVSTEAFF. DNA for the CDR3: TGTGCCAGCAGCGCAGGGGTGGTGTCCACTGAAGCTTTCTTT. This sequence joins TRBV7-9 and TRBJ1-1, with D possibly being TRBD1 (6 bases). The V gene lost 5 bases and the J gene lost 4 bases, with 14 bases spanning the gap. Germline V gene lookup returns CDR1 SEHNR and CDR2 FQNEAQ (reference sequence). The CDR3 is 14 residues long.

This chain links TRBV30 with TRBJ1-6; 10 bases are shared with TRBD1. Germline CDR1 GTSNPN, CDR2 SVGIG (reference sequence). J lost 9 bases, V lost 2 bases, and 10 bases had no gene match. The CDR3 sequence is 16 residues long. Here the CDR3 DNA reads TGTGCCTGGAGTTGGTCAACCGGGACAGGGGTTTCACCCCTCCACTTT. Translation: CAWSWSTGTGVSPLHF.

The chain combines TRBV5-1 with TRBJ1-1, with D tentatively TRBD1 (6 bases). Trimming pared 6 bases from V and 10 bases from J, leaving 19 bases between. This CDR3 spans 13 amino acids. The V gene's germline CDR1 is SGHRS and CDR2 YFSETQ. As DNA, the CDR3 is TGCGCCAGCAAACCAGGGGATGGGGAAGGAGCTTTCTTT. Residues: CASKPGDGEGAFF.

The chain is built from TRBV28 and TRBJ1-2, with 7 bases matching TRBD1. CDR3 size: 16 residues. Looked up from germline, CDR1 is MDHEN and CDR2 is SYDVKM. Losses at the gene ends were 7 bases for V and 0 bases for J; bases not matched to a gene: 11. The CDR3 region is CASISTGDGANYGYTF. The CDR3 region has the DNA TGTGCCAGCATTTCCACAGGGGATGGGGCTAACTATGGCTACACCTTC.

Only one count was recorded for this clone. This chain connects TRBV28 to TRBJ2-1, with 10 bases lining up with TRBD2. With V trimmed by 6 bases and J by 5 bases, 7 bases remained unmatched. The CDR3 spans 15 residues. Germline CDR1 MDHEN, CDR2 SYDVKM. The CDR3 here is CASSRSGGANNEQFF. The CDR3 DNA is TGTGCCAGCAGCCGAAGCGGGGGGGCTAACAATGAGCAGTTCTTC.

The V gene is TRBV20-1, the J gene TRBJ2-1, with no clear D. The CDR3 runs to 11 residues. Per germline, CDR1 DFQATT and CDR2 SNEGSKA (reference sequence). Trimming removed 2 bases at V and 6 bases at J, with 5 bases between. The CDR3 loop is CSARLSNEQFF. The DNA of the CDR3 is TGCAGTGCTAGACTTTCCAATGAGCAGTTCTTC.

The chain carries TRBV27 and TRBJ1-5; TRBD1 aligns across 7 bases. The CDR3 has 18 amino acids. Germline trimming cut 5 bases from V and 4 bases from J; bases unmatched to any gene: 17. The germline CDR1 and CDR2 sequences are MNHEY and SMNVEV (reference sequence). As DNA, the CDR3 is TGTGCCAGCAGTCCCATCCCCGGGACAGCCATAAGGAATCAGCCCCAGCATTTT. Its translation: CASSPIPGTAIRNQPQHF.

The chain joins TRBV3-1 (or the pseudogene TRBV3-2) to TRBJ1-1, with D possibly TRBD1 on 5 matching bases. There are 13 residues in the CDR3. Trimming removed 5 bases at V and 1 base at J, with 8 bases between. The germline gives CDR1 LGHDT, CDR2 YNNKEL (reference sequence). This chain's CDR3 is CASSWGRNTEAFF. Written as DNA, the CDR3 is TGTGCCAGCAGCTGGGGGAGGAACACTGAAGCTTTCTTT.

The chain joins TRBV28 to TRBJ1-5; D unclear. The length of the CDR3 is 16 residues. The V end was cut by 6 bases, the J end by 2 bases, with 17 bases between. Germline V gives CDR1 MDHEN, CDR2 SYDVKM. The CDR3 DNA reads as TGTGCCAGCAGCTGGGAGGAGAGAATCGGCAATCAGCCCCAGCATTTT. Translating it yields CASSWEERIGNQPQHF. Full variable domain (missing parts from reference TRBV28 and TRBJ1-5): DVKVTQSSRYLVKRTGEKVFLECVQDMDHENMFWYRQDPGLGLRLIYFSYDVKMKEKGDIPEGYSVSREKKERFSLILESASTNQTSMYLCASSWEERIGNQPQHFGDGTRLSIL.

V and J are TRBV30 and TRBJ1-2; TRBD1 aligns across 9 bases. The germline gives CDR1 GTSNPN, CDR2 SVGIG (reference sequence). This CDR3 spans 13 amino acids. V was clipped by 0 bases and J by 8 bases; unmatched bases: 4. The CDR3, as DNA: TGTGCCTGGAGTGTTACAGGGGGCAGGGGCTACACCTTC. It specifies CAWSVTGGRGYTF.

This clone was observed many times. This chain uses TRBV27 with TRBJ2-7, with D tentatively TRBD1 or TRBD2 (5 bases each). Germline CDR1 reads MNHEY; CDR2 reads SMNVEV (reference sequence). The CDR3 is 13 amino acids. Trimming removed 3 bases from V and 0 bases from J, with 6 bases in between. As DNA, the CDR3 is TGTGCCAGCAGTTTGAGGGGCTCCTACGAGCAGTACTTC. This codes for CASSLRGSYEQYF.

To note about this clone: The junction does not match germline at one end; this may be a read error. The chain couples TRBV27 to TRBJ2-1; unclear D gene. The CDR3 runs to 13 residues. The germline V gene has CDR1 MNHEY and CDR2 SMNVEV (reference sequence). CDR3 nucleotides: TGTGCCACCAGTCGCCCACCTATCAGTGAGCAGTTCTTC. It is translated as CATSRPPISEQFF.